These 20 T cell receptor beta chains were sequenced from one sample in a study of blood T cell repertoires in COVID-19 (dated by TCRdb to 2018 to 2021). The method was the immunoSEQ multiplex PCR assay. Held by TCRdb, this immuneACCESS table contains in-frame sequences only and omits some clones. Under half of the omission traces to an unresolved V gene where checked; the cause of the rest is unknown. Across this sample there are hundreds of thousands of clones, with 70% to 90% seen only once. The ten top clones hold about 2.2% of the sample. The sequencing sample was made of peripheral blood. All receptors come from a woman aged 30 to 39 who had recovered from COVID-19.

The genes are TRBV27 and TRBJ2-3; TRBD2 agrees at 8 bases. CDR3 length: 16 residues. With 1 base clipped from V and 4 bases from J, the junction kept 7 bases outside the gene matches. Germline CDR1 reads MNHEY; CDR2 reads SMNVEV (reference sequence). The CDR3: CASSLFGLAVADTQYF. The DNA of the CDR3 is TGTGCCAGCAGTTTATTTGGACTAGCTGTCGCAGATACGCAGTATTTT.

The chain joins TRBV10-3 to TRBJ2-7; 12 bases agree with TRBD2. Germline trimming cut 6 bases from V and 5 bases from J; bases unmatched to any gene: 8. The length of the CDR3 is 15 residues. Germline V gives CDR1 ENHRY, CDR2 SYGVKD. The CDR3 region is CAIRRGLAGDDEQYF. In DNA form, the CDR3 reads TGTGCCATCAGAAGGGGACTAGCGGGCGACGACGAGCAGTACTTC.

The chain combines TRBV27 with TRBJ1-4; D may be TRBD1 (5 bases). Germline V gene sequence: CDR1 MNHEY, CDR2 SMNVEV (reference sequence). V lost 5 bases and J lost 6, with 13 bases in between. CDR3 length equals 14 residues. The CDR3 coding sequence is TGTGCCAGCAGTACGGAAGGGGCGGATGAAAAACTGTTTTTT. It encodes CASSTEGADEKLFF.

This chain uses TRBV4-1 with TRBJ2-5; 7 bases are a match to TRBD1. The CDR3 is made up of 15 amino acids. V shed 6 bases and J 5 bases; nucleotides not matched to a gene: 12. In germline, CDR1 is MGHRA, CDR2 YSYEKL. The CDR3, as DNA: TGCGCCAGCAGTACCCTCGAAACAGGGGTTGAGACCCAGTACTTC. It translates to CASSTLETGVETQYF.

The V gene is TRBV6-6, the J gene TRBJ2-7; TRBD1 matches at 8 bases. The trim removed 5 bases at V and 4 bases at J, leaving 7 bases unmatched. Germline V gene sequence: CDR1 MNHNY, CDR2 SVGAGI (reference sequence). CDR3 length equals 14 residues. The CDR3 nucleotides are TGTGCCAGCAGTACACCAGGGGGCATGTACGAGCAGTACTTC. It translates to CASSTPGGMYEQYF.

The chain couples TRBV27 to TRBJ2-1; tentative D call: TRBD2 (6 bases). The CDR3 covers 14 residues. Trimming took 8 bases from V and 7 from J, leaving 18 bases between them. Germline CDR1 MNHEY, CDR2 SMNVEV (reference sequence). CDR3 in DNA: TGTGCCAGCCTTCGACTAGGAGGAAGGAATGAGCAGTTCTTC. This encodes CASLRLGGRNEQFF.

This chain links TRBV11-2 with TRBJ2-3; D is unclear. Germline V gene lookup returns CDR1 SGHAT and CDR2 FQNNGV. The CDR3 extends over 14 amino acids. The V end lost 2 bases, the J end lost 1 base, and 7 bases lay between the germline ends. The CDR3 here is CASSLFPGTDTQYF. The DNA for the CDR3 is TGTGCCAGCAGCTTATTCCCTGGCACAGATACGCAGTATTTT.

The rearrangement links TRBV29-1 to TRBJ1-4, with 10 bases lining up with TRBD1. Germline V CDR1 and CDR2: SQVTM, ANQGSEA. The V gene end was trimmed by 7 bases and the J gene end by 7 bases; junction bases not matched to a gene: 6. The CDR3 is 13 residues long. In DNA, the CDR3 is TGCAGCGCTCGACAGGGGGCTAGTGAAAAACTGTTTTTT. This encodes CSARQGASEKLFF.

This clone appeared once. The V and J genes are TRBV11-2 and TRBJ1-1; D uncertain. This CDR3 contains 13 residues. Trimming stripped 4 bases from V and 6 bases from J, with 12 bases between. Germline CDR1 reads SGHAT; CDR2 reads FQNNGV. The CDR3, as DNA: TGTGCCAGCAGCTCAGGTGGGCAGGCTGAAGCTTTCTTT. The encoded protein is CASSSGGQAEAFF.

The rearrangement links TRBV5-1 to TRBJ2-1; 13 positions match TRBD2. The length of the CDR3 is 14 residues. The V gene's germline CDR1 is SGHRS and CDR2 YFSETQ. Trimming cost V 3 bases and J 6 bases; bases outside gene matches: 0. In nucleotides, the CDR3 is TGCGCCAGCAGCTGGACTAGCGGGGGCAATGAGCAGTTCTTC. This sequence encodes CASSWTSGGNEQFF.

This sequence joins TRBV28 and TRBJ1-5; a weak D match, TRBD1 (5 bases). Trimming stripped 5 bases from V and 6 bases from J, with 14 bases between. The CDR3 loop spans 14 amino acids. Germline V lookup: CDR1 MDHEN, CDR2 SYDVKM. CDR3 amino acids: CASSPPFGGQPQHF. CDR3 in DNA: TGTGCCAGCAGTCCCCCCTTCGGGGGTCAGCCCCAGCATTTT.

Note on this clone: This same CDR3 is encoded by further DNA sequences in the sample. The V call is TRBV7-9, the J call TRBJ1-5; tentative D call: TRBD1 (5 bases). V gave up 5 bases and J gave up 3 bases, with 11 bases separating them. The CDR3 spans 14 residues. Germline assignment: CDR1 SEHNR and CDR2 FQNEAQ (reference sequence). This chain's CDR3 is CASSLGHSNQPQHF. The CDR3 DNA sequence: TGTGCCAGCAGCCTCGGACACTCCAATCAGCCCCAGCATTTT. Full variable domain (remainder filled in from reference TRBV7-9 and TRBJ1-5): DTGVSQNPRHKITKRGQNVTFRCDPISEHNRLYWYRQTLGQGPEFLTYFQNEAQLEKSRLLSDRFSAERPKGSFSTLEIQRTEQGDSAMYLCASSLGHSNQPQHFGDGTRLSIL.

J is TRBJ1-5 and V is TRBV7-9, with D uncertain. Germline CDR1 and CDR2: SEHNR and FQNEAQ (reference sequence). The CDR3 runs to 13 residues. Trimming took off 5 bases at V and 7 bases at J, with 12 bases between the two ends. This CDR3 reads CASSVDGGQPQHF. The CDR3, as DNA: TGTGCCAGCAGCGTCGACGGAGGGCAGCCCCAGCATTTT.

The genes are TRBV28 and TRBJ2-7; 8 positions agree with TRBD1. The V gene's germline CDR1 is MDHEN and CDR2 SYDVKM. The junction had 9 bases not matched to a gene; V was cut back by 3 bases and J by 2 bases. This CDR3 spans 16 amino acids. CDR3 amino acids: CASSFQGAGGTYEQYF. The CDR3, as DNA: TGTGCCAGCAGTTTCCAGGGGGCAGGGGGAACCTACGAGCAGTACTTC.

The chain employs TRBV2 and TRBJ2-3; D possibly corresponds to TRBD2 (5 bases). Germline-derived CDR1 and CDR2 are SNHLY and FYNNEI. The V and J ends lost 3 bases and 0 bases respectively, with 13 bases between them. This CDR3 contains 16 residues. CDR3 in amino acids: CASSEPGSPSTDTQYF. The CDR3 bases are TGTGCCAGCAGTGAGCCGGGGTCACCCAGCACAGATACGCAGTATTTT.

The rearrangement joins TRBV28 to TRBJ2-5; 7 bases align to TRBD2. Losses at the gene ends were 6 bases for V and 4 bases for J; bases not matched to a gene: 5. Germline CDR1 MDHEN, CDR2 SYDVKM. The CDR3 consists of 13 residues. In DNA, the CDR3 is TGTGCCAGCAGAAAGGGAGGGAGAGAGACCCAGTACTTC. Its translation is CASRKGGRETQYF.

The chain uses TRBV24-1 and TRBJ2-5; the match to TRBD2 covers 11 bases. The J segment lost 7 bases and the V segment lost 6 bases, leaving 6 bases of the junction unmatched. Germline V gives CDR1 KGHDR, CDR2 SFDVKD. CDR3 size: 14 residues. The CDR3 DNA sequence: TGTGCCACCAGTATAGCGGGAGGGCCGGGGACCCAGTACTTC. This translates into CATSIAGGPGTQYF.

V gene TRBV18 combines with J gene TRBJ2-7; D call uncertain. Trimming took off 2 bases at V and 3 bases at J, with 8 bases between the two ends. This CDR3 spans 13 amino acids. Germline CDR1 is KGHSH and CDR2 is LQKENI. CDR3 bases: TGTGCCAGCTCACCAGACACTTTCTACGAGCAGTACTTC. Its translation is CASSPDTFYEQYF.

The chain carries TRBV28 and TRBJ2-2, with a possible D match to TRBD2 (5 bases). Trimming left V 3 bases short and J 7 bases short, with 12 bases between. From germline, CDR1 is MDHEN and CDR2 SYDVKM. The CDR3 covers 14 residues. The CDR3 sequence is CASSLAFRGGELFF. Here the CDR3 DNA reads TGTGCCAGCAGTTTGGCCTTTCGGGGCGGGGAGCTGTTTTTT.

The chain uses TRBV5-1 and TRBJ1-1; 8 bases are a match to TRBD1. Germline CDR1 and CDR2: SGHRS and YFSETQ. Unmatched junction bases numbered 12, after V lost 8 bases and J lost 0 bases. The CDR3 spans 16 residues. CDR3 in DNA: TGCGCCAGTAAACTGATACCGGGACAGGTGAACACTGAAGCTTTCTTT. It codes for CASKLIPGQVNTEAFF.